The present TCR beta chain was sequenced within a study of post-analysis software for immune sequencing data. The CDR3 is 11 amino acids. The TCR beta cDNA libraries contained unique molecular identifiers. TCRdb redid the calling of the PCR reads with MiXCR, one entry per CDR3 protein. The profile shows roughly 160,000 distinct CDR3 sequences, roughly 35% of them singletons. Many counts were recorded for this clonotype. This sequence originates from a girl aged 10 to 17 with multiple sclerosis. The chain has TRBV12-3 or TRBV12-4 and TRBJ2-3; TRBD2 is a possible D gene (5 bases). The end of the DNA aligns better with TRBJ2-5, so the J call may be wrong. The sample consisted of blood, taken after autologous hematopoietic stem cell transplantation. The CDR3 nucleotides read TGTGCCAGCAGCCGGAGGGAGACCCAGTACTTC. Protein: CASSRRETQYF.